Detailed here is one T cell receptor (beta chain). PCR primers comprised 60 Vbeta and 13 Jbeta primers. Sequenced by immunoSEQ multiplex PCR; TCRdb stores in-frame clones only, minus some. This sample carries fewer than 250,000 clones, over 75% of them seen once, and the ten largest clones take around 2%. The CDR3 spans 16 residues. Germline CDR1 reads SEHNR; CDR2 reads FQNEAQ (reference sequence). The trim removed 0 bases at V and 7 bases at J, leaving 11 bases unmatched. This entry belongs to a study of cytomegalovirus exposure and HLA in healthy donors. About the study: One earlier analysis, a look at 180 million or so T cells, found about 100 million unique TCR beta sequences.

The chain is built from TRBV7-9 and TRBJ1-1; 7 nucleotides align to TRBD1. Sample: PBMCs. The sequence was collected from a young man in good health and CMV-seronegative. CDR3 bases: TGTGCCAGCAGCTTAGCCGTTGACAGGGAGCTTTTTGAAGCTTTCTTT. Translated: CASSLAVDRELFEAFF.